This T cell receptor (beta chain) was observed in a study of T cells in localized non-small cell lung cancer. Clones were read by immunoSEQ multiplex PCR, and TCRdb kept only the in-frame ones, dropping some. The sample consists of 64,000 or so clones, roughly nine tenths of them appearing once. To note about this clone: Its antigen is undetermined.

The study, taken as a whole, reports: Appearances in adjacent lung were noted for a median 57 of the top 100 tumor clones. The greatest T cell clonality was found in uninvolved adjacent lung (higher than in tumor).

The CDR3 length is 15 residues. The ends were cut back, 6 bases at V and 3 bases at J, with 15 bases in the middle. The V gene's germline CDR1 is WSHSY and CDR2 SAAADI. Specimen: peripheral blood, collected before any cancer treatment. This receptor was taken from a woman between 35 and 70 years old with stage I lung adenocarcinoma. V is TRBV10-2 and J is TRBJ1-5; D remains unclear. The chain's CDR3 is CASSPDGGNNQPQHF. The CDR3 coding sequence is TGCGCCAGCAGCCCAGACGGCGGAAACAATCAGCCCCAGCATTTT.